This TCR beta chain was recorded in a study of OX40 agonist ivuxolimab in advanced cancers. Background for the entire study: Ivuxolimab was a fully human IgG2 agonistic monoclonal antibody targeting the costimulatory receptor OX40 (CD134). Peripheral TCRbeta sequencing aimed to test whether ivuxolimab altered TCR sequence diversity and caused clonal T-cell expansion. Intravenous ivuxolimab was administered to patients every 2 weeks at six dose levels: 0.01, 0.1, 0.3, 1.5, 3 and 10 mg/kg. The monotherapy dose-escalation portion (N ≈ 57 patients) of the phase I ivuxolimab trial is reported in the paper. In the dose-escalation cohort, more than 80% of patients were male, and the mean age was around 65 years with a range of about 20 to 80. Among the roughly 52 dose-escalation patients, around 20 had hepatocellular carcinoma, roughly 15 melanoma, 9 renal cell carcinoma and 9 head and neck cancer. Partial responses occurred in three dose-escalation patients, of whom one had hepatocellular carcinoma and two had cutaneous melanoma. Prior anti-PD-1, anti-PD-L1 or anti-CTLA-4 therapy was permitted, and checkpoint inhibitors had been received by around 39% of dose-escalation patients.

Patients with autoimmune disease history or receiving systemic immunosuppression were excluded from the trial. Peripheral blood for TCR sequencing was collected from all dose cohorts at baseline, on cycle 4 day 1, and on cycle 7 day 1. Samples came from an open-label, multicenter, first-in-human phase I dose-escalation trial of ivuxolimab. Adults with locally advanced or metastatic melanoma, renal cell carcinoma, hepatocellular carcinoma or head and neck squamous cell carcinoma were enrolled in the trial. CD4+ and CD8+ T cells were sorted separately from peripheral blood before TCR sequencing. For sequencing of the TCRbeta CDR3 region, genomic DNA was extracted from the sorted cells. TCRbeta CDR3 regions were sequenced using the immunoSEQ Assay. Here the immuneACCESS table is served through TCRdb, limited to in-frame sequences with V and J called. Missing clones are a known gap in these copies; in checked studies unresolved V genes cover under half, and the rest lacks a known reason. The sample table contains some 97,000 clones; only one count was recorded for 75% to 90% of them. The top ten hold around 0.16% of the sample.

The germline ends are 10 bases apart after V is trimmed by 1 base and J by 3 bases. The germline V gene gives CDR1 as SGHAT and CDR2 as FQNNGV. The CDR3 goes from the cysteine to the phenylalanine over 14 residues. Only the CDR3 portion is preserved as DNA: 42 bases, with reading frame beginning at the first base. General findings and caveats noted by the study authors: In partial responders in the 0.1-3.0 mg/kg groups, normalized peripheral clonal expansion was found to be among the lowest, especially among CD8+ T cells. The antigen specificity of the peripheral T cells that underwent clonal expansion was not determined. After ivuxolimab, CD8+ T cells had more expanded clones than CD4+ T cells on average. At doses from 0.1 to 3.0 mg/kg, clonal expansion was seen in both CD4+ and CD8+ blood T cells between baseline and week 6. Low levels of normalized T-cell clonal expansion were also seen in some patients who did not respond.

Of note for this clone: Its antigen is not yet known. Base qualities are not recorded, but no much larger clone differs from it by a single base.

The sequence was collected from an adult with an advanced solid tumor such as melanoma, head and neck, liver or kidney cancer. Recombination linked TRBV11-2 to TRBJ2-7, with the D gene not confidently named. The source material was CD4+ or CD8+ T cells sorted from blood, sampled in a trial of the OX40 agonist ivuxolimab. The sequenced DNA: TGTGCCAGCAGCTTAGCAGCCGAGTTCTACGAGCAGTACTTC. The translation is CASSLAAEFYEQYF.